The source of this T cell receptor beta chain is a study of metastatic and nonmetastatic thyroid tumors. In the study overall: Repertoires from malignant and benign thyroid patients were compared across blood and tumor or nodule tissue. Whole-study results and caveats: Benign nodules reportedly had significantly lower TCR beta diversity than malignant thyroid tumors in blood and tumor.

The CDR3 totals 15 residues. Germline V CDR1 and CDR2: SGHTA, FQGNSA. Trimming shortened V by 1 base and J by 5 bases, and 14 bases separated the two germline ends. Each patient went into thyroid surgery without having received any treatment. This clone has only a few counts. Its antigen is still unknown. Using MiXCR, TCRdb re-called clones from the PCR reads. The table records just under 20,000 clones, over 20% of them present only once. The specimen was adjacent normal tissue. This sequence originates from a female donor with papillary thyroid cancer or a benign thyroid nodule (not recorded which). Some clones in this sample may be carry-over from other donors' samples. The rearrangement links TRBV7-2 to TRBJ1-1; the D gene is possibly TRBD1 (5 bases). The chain's CDR3 is CASSLEPDSKTEAFF. The DNA for the CDR3 is TGTGCCAGCAGCTTAGAACCCGACAGTAAAACTGAAGCTTTCTTT. Full variable domain (outside the CDR3, taken from reference TRBV7-2 and TRBJ1-1): GAGVSQSPSNKVTEKGKDVELRCDPISGHTALYWYRQSLGQGLEFLIYFQGNSAPDKSGLPSDRFSAERTGGSVSTLTIQRTQQEDSAVYLCASSLEPDSKTEAFFGQGTRLTVV.